This T cell receptor (beta chain) originates from a study of T cell repertoires in cytomegalovirus infection. As for the study in general: Selection of CMV epitopes for the study included recently identified HLA-C-restricted and well-studied HLA-B-restricted ones. Carrying CMV and the relevant HLA type showed in public TCR beta signatures. General observations from the study: Cumulated frequencies of public TCR beta families served to identify carriers of CMV plus the relevant HLA. In two of eight donors, the top clonotype was HLA-C-restricted CMV-specific.

Via MiXCR, TCRdb re-called the reads, giving one row per CDR3 protein. Of roughly 730,000 distinct CDR3 sequences in the sample, around 30% were seen once. The germline V gene encodes CDR1 LGHDT and CDR2 YNNKEL (reference sequence). V lost 1 base to trimming and J lost 2 bases, with 9 bases between them. The CDR3 contains 15 residues. There are a few counts of this clonotype. Its matching antigen is unknown. This clonotype was sampled from a human donor in good health (CMV status not recorded). Some clones in this sample may be carry-over from other donors' samples. This chain connects TRBV3-1 to TRBJ1-5; no firm D call. The sample consisted of cultured PBMCs, taken from culture after CMV antigen stimulation. The CDR3 loop is CASSQGRAGNQPQHF. The CDR3, as DNA: TGTGCCAGCAGCCAAGGACGAGCGGGCAATCAGCCCCAGCATTTT.